These 21 T cell receptor beta chains were all obtained from the same sample, sequenced in a study of early T cells in non-severe SARS-CoV-2 infection. TCRdb independently ran MiXCR on the 5' RACE reads; one entry per CDR3 protein. The sample contains tens of thousands of distinct CDR3 sequences, around 15% of which appear only once. The sample comprised whole blood. The receptors here all came from an adult who was a healthcare worker with PCR-confirmed SARS-CoV-2 infection or an uninfected control (not recorded which).

Many counts were recorded for this clonotype. V is TRBV4-3 and J is TRBJ2-2, with D possibly matching TRBD2 (7 bases). Germline loops: CDR1 LGHNA, CDR2 YSLEER. V was cut by 1 base and J by 6 bases, with 18 bases left in between. CDR3 size: 17 residues. The CDR3 DNA reads as TGCGCCAGCAGCCAAGCCTGGGGGGGCCCGGCGGCCGGGGAGCTGTTTTTT. Amino acid sequence: CASSQAWGGPAAGELFF.

The V and J genes are TRBV7-2 and TRBJ2-2; D perhaps matches TRBD1 (5 bases). The CDR3 is 14 residues long. Trimming stripped 5 bases from V and 5 bases from J, with 12 bases between. Germline-derived CDR1 and CDR2 are SGHTA and FQGNSA. The chain's CDR3 is CASSPRQQTGELFF. Here the CDR3 DNA reads TGTGCCAGCAGCCCCCGACAGCAAACCGGGGAGCTGTTTTTT.

This clonotype has a count of ten or more. The chain's CDR3 is CAWGTGAGANVLTF. CDR3 in DNA: TGTGCCTGGGGGACGGGGGCTGGGGCCAACGTCCTGACTTTC. The rearrangement uses TRBV7-8 and TRBJ2-6; the D gene is possibly TRBD2 (6 bases). CDR1 SGHVS and CDR2 FQNEAQ come from the germline V gene. Trimming stripped 11 bases from V and 2 bases from J, with 13 bases between. The CDR3 runs to 14 residues.

This clonotype was found many times. This CDR3 reads CASSQGQGITYEQYF. For the CDR3, the DNA is TGCGCCAGCAGCCAGGGACAGGGGATCACCTACGAGCAGTACTTC. This rearrangement joins TRBV5-1 to TRBJ2-7, with TRBD1 matching 10 bases. Germline values: CDR1 SGHRS, CDR2 YFSETQ. The V gene end was trimmed by 4 bases and the J gene end by 2 bases; junction bases not matched to a gene: 6. The CDR3 totals 15 residues.

The genes are TRBV28 and TRBJ2-7; 12 nucleotides match TRBD1. The trim removed 8 bases at V and 4 bases at J, leaving 3 bases unmatched. In germline, CDR1 is MDHEN, CDR2 SYDVKM. This CDR3 spans 13 amino acids. The CDR3 bases are TGTGCCAGCGGGGGACAGGGGGCTTACGAGCAGTACTTC. It translates to CASGGQGAYEQYF. The whole variable domain, filled in from reference TRBV28 and TRBJ2-7, reads DVKVTQSSRYLVKRTGEKVFLECVQDMDHENMFWYRQDPGLGLRLIYFSYDVKMKEKGDIPEGYSVSREKKERFSLILESASTNQTSMYLCASGGQGAYEQYFGPGTRLTVT.

The chain carries TRBV28 and TRBJ2-7; 8 nucleotides align to TRBD1. V was pared by 1 base and J by 7 bases, with 9 bases of the junction left unmatched. This CDR3 has 15 amino acids. From germline, CDR1 is MDHEN and CDR2 SYDVKM. CDR3 DNA sequence: TGTGCCAGCAGTTTATCGGTCCAGGGGGCAGATGAGCAGTACTTC. It specifies CASSLSVQGADEQYF.

The chain's CDR3 is CASSLLRQGMNTEAFF. The DNA of the CDR3 is TGTGCCAGCAGCTTACTAAGACAGGGGATGAACACTGAAGCTTTCTTT. This chain uses TRBV7-6 with TRBJ1-1; 8 nucleotides line up with TRBD1. CDR3 length: 16 amino acids. The trim removed 2 bases at V and 0 bases at J, leaving 5 bases unmatched. CDR1 is SGHVS and CDR2 is FNYEAQ in the germline V gene.

This chain uses TRBV12-3 or TRBV12-4 with TRBJ2-6; possibly TRBD2 for D (7 bases). Trimming stripped 1 base from V and 2 bases from J, with 12 bases between. The CDR3 has 17 amino acids. The CDR3: CASSLGSGGTGANVLTF. CDR3 sequence (DNA): TGTGCCAGCAGTTTAGGTTCGGGGGGCACTGGGGCCAACGTCCTGACTTTC.

Ten or more counts support this clonotype. The chain combines TRBV7-2 with TRBJ2-3; 11 bases agree with TRBD2. Germline CDR1 reads SGHTA; CDR2 reads FQGNSA. The CDR3 runs 16 residues. With 1 base clipped from V and 6 bases from J, the junction kept 6 bases outside the gene matches. This CDR3 reads CASSLGLAGGRDTQYF. The CDR3 DNA reads as TGTGCCAGCAGCTTAGGCCTAGCGGGGGGCCGTGATACGCAGTATTTT. Variable domain in full (rest from reference TRBV7-2 and TRBJ2-3): GAGVSQSPSNKVTEKGKDVELRCDPISGHTALYWYRQSLGQGLEFLIYFQGNSAPDKSGLPSDRFSAERTGGSVSTLTIQRTQQEDSAVYLCASSLGLAGGRDTQYFGPGTRLTVL.

This clonotype has only a few counts. The chain carries TRBV2 and TRBJ1-2; TRBD1 is a possible D gene (5 bases). The CDR3 totals 15 residues. Germline assignment: CDR1 SNHLY and CDR2 FYNNEI. V was cut by 5 bases and J by 2 bases, with 15 bases left in between. CDR3: CASSRRVGANYGYTF. In DNA, the CDR3 is TGTGCCAGCAGTAGGAGGGTAGGGGCCAACTATGGCTACACCTTC. The full variable domain, its missing parts supplied by reference TRBV2 and TRBJ1-2, is EPEVTQTPSHQVTQMGQEVILRCVPISNHLYFYWYRQILGQKVEFLVSFYNNEISEKSEIFDDQFSVERPDGSNFTLKIRSTKLEDSAMYFCASSRRVGANYGYTFGSGTRLTVV.

V and J are TRBV6-2 or TRBV6-3 and TRBJ2-6; 7 bases line up with TRBD1. Germline V gene lookup returns CDR1 MNHEY and CDR2 SVGEGT. V was clipped by 8 bases and J by 3 bases; unmatched bases: 13. The CDR3 consists of 17 residues. The CDR3 sequence: CASDRQGGIFGANVLTF. CDR3 nucleotides: TGTGCCAGCGACCGACAGGGCGGAATATTTGGGGCCAACGTCCTGACTTTC.

This clonotype came up many times. V gene TRBV24-1 combines with J gene TRBJ1-1; no clear D. This CDR3 is 15 amino acids long. Germline V gives CDR1 KGHDR, CDR2 SFDVKD. V was trimmed by 3 bases and J by 4 bases, leaving 14 bases between them. The CDR3 DNA reads TGTGCCACCAGTGATGGTTCTGGCGGGTTCACTGAAGCTTTCTTT. This encodes CATSDGSGGFTEAFF.

This rearrangement joins TRBV20-1 to TRBJ2-3; D assignment may be TRBD1 or TRBD2 (5 bases each). This CDR3 spans 12 amino acids. CDR1 is DFQATT, CDR2 SNEGSKA, per germline (reference sequence). V lost 5 bases to trimming and J lost 8 bases, with 14 bases between them. The CDR3, as DNA: TGCAGTGCTCTGGGGCAGGGAGTTACGCAGTATTTT. It is translated as CSALGQGVTQYF.

Here the CDR3 reads CASGRLGEGELFF. The CDR3 DNA sequence: TGTGCCAGCGGGCGACTCGGGGAAGGAGAGCTGTTTTTT. The chain combines TRBV2 with TRBJ2-2; perhaps TRBD2 as D (5 bases). Deletions cut 8 bases from V and 11 bases from J, with 18 bases between. The CDR3 is 13 amino acids. The germline CDR1 and CDR2 sequences are SNHLY and FYNNEI.

This clonotype came up many times. The J gene is TRBJ2-2, the V gene TRBV30; D might be TRBD1 or TRBD2, each matching 5 bases. This CDR3 has 13 amino acids. Between the trimmed V and J ends, which lost 2 bases and 4 bases, there was a span of 8 bases. The germline V gene has CDR1 GTSNPN and CDR2 SVGIG (reference sequence). The CDR3 nucleotides read TGTGCCTGGAGTAAGGGGAGCACCGGGGAGCTGTTTTTT. It yields the protein CAWSKGSTGELFF.

The sample holds a few counts of this clonotype. V usage is TRBV7-9 and J usage is TRBJ1-1; no clear D. V was cut by 3 bases and J by 4 bases, with 9 bases left in between. CDR3 length: 13 residues. Per the germline V gene, CDR1 is SEHNR and CDR2 is FQNEAQ (reference sequence). CDR3 DNA sequence: TGTGCCAGCAGCTTTGAGGAGGTCACTGAAGCTTTCTTT. Translating it yields CASSFEEVTEAFF.

This chain connects TRBV7-2 to TRBJ2-2; D gene uncertain. Germline V gene data show CDR1 as SGHTA and CDR2 as FQGNSA. The CDR3 is 14 residues long. V was shortened by 4 bases and J by 6 bases, with 12 bases between the two germline ends. CDR3 sequence (DNA): TGTGCCAGCAGCTCTGACCCAAGCGCCGGGGAGCTGTTTTTT. It encodes CASSSDPSAGELFF. The whole variable domain, filled in from reference TRBV7-2 and TRBJ2-2, reads GAGVSQSPSNKVTEKGKDVELRCDPISGHTALYWYRQSLGQGLEFLIYFQGNSAPDKSGLPSDRFSAERTGGSVSTLTIQRTQQEDSAVYLCASSSDPSAGELFFGEGSRLTVL.

This clonotype was counted between two and nine times. V is TRBV6-4 and J is TRBJ2-3; D tentatively fits TRBD1 or TRBD2 (5 bases each). V was trimmed by 6 bases and J by 5 bases, leaving 15 bases between them. The CDR3 is 14 residues long. Germline lookup yields CDR1 MRHNA and CDR2 SNTAGT. CDR3 residues: CASSLRDRGDTQYF. The CDR3 DNA sequence: TGTGCCAGCAGCCTTAGGGACCGCGGAGATACGCAGTATTTT.

This clonotype has only a few counts. V usage is TRBV20-1 and J usage is TRBJ2-3; 8 nucleotides agree with TRBD2. This CDR3 comprises 15 residues. Looked up from germline, CDR1 is DFQATT and CDR2 is SNEGSKA (reference sequence). Trimming cost V 0 bases and J 1 base; bases outside gene matches: 3. CDR3 in amino acids: CSARDLRGGTDTQYF. The CDR3 nucleotides are TGCAGTGCTAGAGATTTGCGGGGGGGCACAGATACGCAGTATTTT.

The V gene is TRBV9, the J gene TRBJ1-1; perhaps TRBD1 as D (5 bases). Germline CDR1 and CDR2: SGDLS and YYNGEE. The V gene lost 3 bases and the J gene lost 0 bases, with 15 bases spanning the gap. The CDR3 totals 16 residues. CDR3 sequence reads: CASSGRFTGMNTEAFF. In DNA form, the CDR3 reads TGTGCCAGCAGCGGCCGCTTTACAGGCATGAACACTGAAGCTTTCTTT.

In its sample, this clonotype was seen many times. The CDR3 is CASSFWTDLWAGGSTDTQYF. The CDR3, as DNA: TGTGCCAGCAGCTTCTGGACTGACCTCTGGGCTGGGGGGAGCACAGATACGCAGTATTTT. The genes are TRBV5-6 and TRBJ2-3; D is possibly TRBD2 (6 bases). Per the germline V gene, CDR1 is SGHDT and CDR2 is YYEEEE. V lost 2 bases and J lost 0, with 25 bases in between. The CDR3 is 20 amino acids.